These 32 T cell receptor beta chains were all obtained from the same sample, sequenced in a study of sequential checkpoint blockade in melanoma. Treatment reported: randomized to nivolumab then ipilimumab (arm A) or the reverse (arm B). Some clones are missing from TCRdb's copy, which holds only in-frame ones; the method was immunoSEQ multiplex PCR. This sample carries 25,000 to 30,000 clones, 75% to 85% of them seen once, and the ten largest clones take about a sixth. The source was CD8+ T cells sorted from blood (inferred from file names), collected from a patient given nivolumab and ipilimumab in sequence. The receptor source for this set is a human donor with melanoma.

The count of this clone is one. The chain links TRBV5-6 to TRBJ1-1; TRBD1 is a possible D gene (6 bases). The germline CDR1 and CDR2 sequences are SGHDT and YYEEEE. Trimming took off 6 bases at V and 6 bases at J, with 15 bases between the two ends. The CDR3 loop spans 13 amino acids. In DNA, the CDR3 is TGTGCCAGCAACATTAGGGGGGGCTCTGAAGCTTTCTTT. Translating gives CASNIRGGSEAFF. Using reference TRBV5-6 and TRBJ1-1 for the parts outside the CDR3, the full variable domain is DAGVTQSPTHLIKTRGQQVTLRCSPKSGHDTVSWYQQALGQGPQFIFQYYEEEERQRGNFPDRFSGHQFPNYSSELNVNALLLGDSALYLCASNIRGGSEAFFGQGTRLTVV.

This chain joins TRBV2 and TRBJ1-1; no definite D call. With 4 bases removed from V and 1 base from J, the gap between germline ends came to 13 bases. This CDR3 spans 15 amino acids. Germline loops: CDR1 SNHLY, CDR2 FYNNEI. In DNA form, the CDR3 reads TGTGCCAGCAGTGGAACAGCAGGTTGGAACACTGAAGCTTTCTTT. Its translation: CASSGTAGWNTEAFF.

The rearrangement joins TRBV7-9 to TRBJ2-1, with TRBD1 matching 9 bases. This CDR3 has 15 residues. With V trimmed by 7 bases and J by 8 bases, 12 bases remained unmatched. The germline gives CDR1 SEHNR, CDR2 FQNEAQ (reference sequence). CDR3 in DNA: TGTGCCAGCACCACAGGACAGGGGTCCTTCGATGAGCAGTTCTTC. It translates to CASTTGQGSFDEQFF.

The chain links TRBV21-1 to TRBJ2-5; the table's D call TRBD1 went unverified against the DNA. TRBV21-1 is assigned pseudogene status. CDR3 length: 15 residues. The CDR3: CASSKGTRARGTQYF. The CDR3 bases are TGTGCCAGCAGCAAAGGGACAAGGGCCCGAGGGACCCAGTACTTC.

The J gene is TRBJ2-7, the V gene TRBV7-6; tentatively, D is TRBD2 (6 bases). Deletions cut 7 bases from V and 0 bases from J, with 16 bases between. Germline loops: CDR1 SGHVS, CDR2 FNYEAQ. CDR3 length: 15 residues. CDR3 DNA: TGTGCCAGCACTCAGCAGGGAGGATTCTCCTACGAGCAGTACTTC. Its protein product is CASTQQGGFSYEQYF.

The chain is built from TRBV5-1 and TRBJ2-7, with 8 nucleotides matching TRBD1. The trim removed 4 bases at V and 4 bases at J, leaving 4 bases unmatched. Germline-derived CDR1 and CDR2 are SGHRS and YFSETQ. This CDR3 has 13 amino acids. CDR3 sequence (DNA): TGCGCCAGCAGCAAGACAGGGGCGTACGAGCAGTACTTC. Protein sequence: CASSKTGAYEQYF.

The gene calls are TRBV7-2 and TRBJ1-2; D call uncertain. Germline V gene data show CDR1 as SGHTA and CDR2 as FQGNSA. V gave up 1 base and J gave up 8 bases, with 8 bases separating them. The CDR3 covers 12 residues. CDR3 residues: CASSLGQRGYTF. The CDR3 nucleotides read TGTGCCAGCAGCTTAGGGCAGAGGGGCTACACCTTC.

V gene TRBV7-9 combines with J gene TRBJ2-7, with a tentative D call TRBD2 (7 bases). Germline assignment: CDR1 SEHNR and CDR2 FQNEAQ (reference sequence). The CDR3 totals 14 residues. V was trimmed by 5 bases and J by 4 bases, leaving 15 bases between them. The CDR3: CASSGVGGPYEQYF. CDR3 DNA: TGTGCCAGCAGCGGGGTGGGGGGGCCTTACGAGCAGTACTTC.

The chain combines TRBV21-1 with TRBJ1-2; the listed D gene, TRBD1, was not tested against the DNA. TRBV21-1 is an annotated pseudogene. This CDR3 is built from 14 residues. The CDR3 coding sequence is TGTGCCAGCACGCGACAGGGCCGTAACTATGGCTACACCTTC. Protein: CASTRQGRNYGYTF.

This sequence joins TRBV25-1 and TRBJ2-3; 9 bases agree with TRBD1. CDR1 and CDR2 from the germline V gene are MGHDK and SYGVNS. The CDR3 length is 14 residues. The junction had 5 bases not matched to a gene; V was cut back by 8 bases and J by 2 bases. CDR3 residues: CASWDRDLTDTQYF. For the CDR3, the DNA is TGTGCCAGCTGGGACAGGGACCTCACAGATACGCAGTATTTT.

This clone was seen more than once but under ten times. The chain recombines TRBV19 with TRBJ2-1; a weak D match, TRBD2 (6 bases). Germline lookup yields CDR1 LNHDA and CDR2 SQIVND (reference sequence). This CDR3 region has 17 residues. The germline V and J ends were trimmed by 3 bases and 0 bases, with 15 bases remaining between them. The CDR3 region is CASSIGSLRSSYNEQFF. CDR3 sequence (DNA): TGTGCCAGTAGTATCGGGAGCCTGCGGAGCTCCTACAATGAGCAGTTCTTC. The variable domain in full, with the rest retrieved from reference TRBV19 and TRBJ2-1, is DGGITQSPKYLFRKEGQNVTLSCEQNLNHDAMYWYRQDPGQGLRLIYYSQIVNDFQKGDIAEGYSVSREKKESFPLTVTSAQKNPTAFYLCASSIGSLRSSYNEQFFGPGTRLTVL.

The CDR3, as DNA: TGTGCCAGCAGCTTGGCCGGACTAGCGGGGGGCTATGAGCAGTTCTTC. As protein: CASSLAGLAGGYEQFF. This rearrangement joins TRBV13 to TRBJ2-1; 14 bases agree with TRBD2. Per germline, CDR1 PRHDT and CDR2 FYEKMQ (reference sequence). Trimming at V came to 3 bases and at J to 8 bases, leaving 6 bases not matched to a gene. The CDR3 totals 16 residues.

This sequence joins TRBV6-5 and TRBJ1-2; tentatively, D is TRBD1 (5 bases). Looked up from germline, CDR1 is MNHEY and CDR2 is SVGAGI. Trimming shortened V by 0 bases and J by 8 bases, and 13 bases separated the two germline ends. This CDR3 is built from 14 residues. The CDR3 is CASSYSSGAGGYTF. The CDR3 region has the DNA TGTGCCAGCAGTTACTCGAGTGGGGCAGGGGGCTACACCTTC.

The rearrangement joins TRBV7-3 to TRBJ2-7, with 8 bases aligning to TRBD2. The V gene end was trimmed by 2 bases and the J gene end by 1 base; junction bases not matched to a gene: 4. Germline loops: CDR1 SGHTA, CDR2 FQGTGA. The CDR3 runs 15 residues. The CDR3, as DNA: TGTGCCAGCAGCTTATCAGCGGGGGCATCCTACGAGCAGTACTTC. As protein: CASSLSAGASYEQYF. Full variable domain (remainder filled in from reference TRBV7-3 and TRBJ2-7): GAGVSQTPSNKVTEKGKYVELRCDPISGHTALYWYRQSLGQGPEFLIYFQGTGAADDSGLPNDRFFAVRPEGSVSTLKIQRTERGDSAVYLCASSLSAGASYEQYFGPGTRLTVT.

V is TRBV5-6 and J is TRBJ2-7; 8 bases line up with TRBD2. Germline trimming cut 5 bases from V and 3 bases from J; bases unmatched to any gene: 7. The CDR3 loop spans 14 amino acids. CDR1 SGHDT and CDR2 YYEEEE come from the germline V gene. This chain's CDR3 is CASRSGLGYYEQYF. The DNA of the CDR3 is TGTGCCAGCAGATCGGGACTAGGATACTACGAGCAGTACTTC.

The chain employs TRBV15 and TRBJ2-1, with TRBD1 matching over 7 bases. With V trimmed by 4 bases and J by 8 bases, 11 bases remained unmatched. Per germline, CDR1 LNHNV and CDR2 YYDKDF (reference sequence). This CDR3 has 15 residues. The CDR3 protein is CATSNRTGGLDEQFF. DNA of the CDR3: TGTGCCACCAGCAACCGGACAGGCGGGCTCGATGAGCAGTTCTTC.

V and J are TRBV12-5 and TRBJ2-3, with 14 bases aligning to TRBD2. The germline gives CDR1 LGHNT, CDR2 FRNRAP. The CDR3 contains 20 residues. After removal of 2 bases from V and 4 bases from J, the junction contained 14 bases not matched to a gene. CDR3 nucleotide sequence: TGTGCTAGTGGTTTGATAACCACGGGACTAGCGGGAGATGAGGCAGATACGCAGTATTTT. Its protein is CASGLITTGLAGDEADTQYF. Drawing the rest from reference TRBV12-5 and TRBJ2-3, the complete variable domain is DARVTQTPRHKVTEMGQEVTMRCQPILGHNTVFWYRQTMMQGLELLAYFRNRAPLDDSGMPKDRFSAEMPDATLATLKIQPSEPRDSAVYFCASGLITTGLAGDEADTQYFGPGTRLTVL.

This clone showed up just a few times. The rearrangement links TRBV11-2 to TRBJ2-7; D might be TRBD1 (5 bases). The CDR3 runs 16 residues. Germline CDR1 and CDR2: SGHAT and FQNNGV. V gave up 1 base and J gave up 6 bases, with 19 bases separating them. The CDR3 nucleotides are TGTGCCAGCAGCTTAGGTCAGGGTCTTGTCCCTGGCGAGCAGTACTTC. Translated, it gives CASSLGQGLVPGEQYF.

The V gene is TRBV7-2, the J gene TRBJ2-7; tentative D call: TRBD2 (5 bases). Trimming shortened V by 6 bases and J by 7 bases, and 13 bases separated the two germline ends. The CDR3 has 12 amino acids. CDR1 is SGHTA and CDR2 is FQGNSA in the germline V gene. The CDR3 loop is CASSFGREEQYF. The CDR3 DNA sequence: TGTGCCAGCAGTTTCGGACGGGAAGAGCAGTACTTC.

The V and J genes are TRBV5-5 and TRBJ2-7, with a tentative D call TRBD1 (5 bases). Germline assignment: CDR1 SGHKS and CDR2 YYEKEE (reference sequence). The CDR3 extends over 14 amino acids. The V end was cut by 3 bases, the J end by 5 bases, with 15 bases between. CDR3: CASSWAAQADEQYF. The DNA of the CDR3 is TGTGCCAGCAGCTGGGCGGCACAGGCCGACGAGCAGTACTTC.

This rearrangement joins TRBV19 to TRBJ2-7; D is possibly TRBD2 (6 bases). CDR1 is LNHDA and CDR2 is SQIVND in the germline V gene (reference sequence). The V gene lost 6 bases and the J gene lost 9 bases, with 21 bases spanning the gap. There are 14 residues in the CDR3. The CDR3 sequence is CASSPGVPTFGQYF. Here the CDR3 DNA reads TGTGCCAGTAGCCCGGGAGTTCCTACGTTCGGGCAGTACTTC.

V gene TRBV15 combines with J gene TRBJ2-5; D possibly corresponds to TRBD1 (5 bases). Germline V gene lookup returns CDR1 LNHNV and CDR2 YYDKDF (reference sequence). The CDR3 is 15 residues long. With 1 base removed from V and 5 bases from J, the gap between germline ends came to 14 bases. The CDR3 DNA sequence: TGTGCCACCAGCAGAGTCAGGGCCCGGACGGAGACCCAGTACTTC. Its translation: CATSRVRARTETQYF.

The J gene is TRBJ2-1, the V gene TRBV7-2, with TRBD2 matching 7 bases. With V trimmed by 5 bases and J by 5 bases, 3 bases remained unmatched. From germline, CDR1 is SGHTA and CDR2 FQGNSA. This CDR3 has 13 amino acids. The CDR3 bases are TGTGCCAGCAGCCCCGGGACTAACAATGAGCAGTTCTTC. Residues: CASSPGTNNEQFF.

This clone is medium-sized within its sample. The chain couples TRBV7-2 to TRBJ2-7, with D perhaps matching TRBD1 (5 bases). CDR3 length equals 17 residues. The V end was cut by 1 base, the J end by 2 bases, with 18 bases between. Germline CDR1 and CDR2: SGHTA and FQGNSA. The CDR3 DNA sequence: TGTGCCAGCAGCTTAGTGGATGTGGGAAAAGGGGCCTACGAGCAGTACTTC. This sequence encodes CASSLVDVGKGAYEQYF.

The table lists this clone with a count of one. J is TRBJ1-2 and V is TRBV6-5; weak D call: TRBD1 (5 bases). Trimming left V 0 bases short and J 8 bases short, with 10 bases between. The CDR3 covers 13 residues. Germline V CDR1 and CDR2: MNHEY, SVGAGI. The CDR3 DNA follows: TGTGCCAGCAGTTACTCGCCCAGGGCCGGCTACACCTTC. Amino acids: CASSYSPRAGYTF.

Within the sample, this clone is medium-sized (0.01 to 0.1%). The chain carries TRBV6-6 and TRBJ2-1; 7 bases line up with TRBD1. CDR3 length: 14 amino acids. The germline V gene has CDR1 MNHNY and CDR2 SVGAGI (reference sequence). V was pared by 6 bases and J by 11 bases, with 13 bases of the junction left unmatched. The CDR3 reads CASSYAPDREKQFF. Here the CDR3 DNA reads TGTGCCAGCAGCTACGCACCCGACAGGGAAAAGCAGTTCTTC.

The rearrangement uses TRBV28 and TRBJ1-1; maybe TRBD1 (5 bases). The germline V gene encodes CDR1 MDHEN and CDR2 SYDVKM. The CDR3 is 14 residues long. V gave up 6 bases and J gave up 5 bases, with 16 bases separating them. CDR3 in DNA: TGTGCCAGCAGACGACAGCCCCGGGGGACTGAAGCTTTCTTT. Translating gives CASRRQPRGTEAFF.

The CDR3 loop reads CASSSGTGGEGQPQHF. In DNA form, the CDR3 reads TGTGCCAGCAGCTCCGGGACAGGGGGCGAGGGACAGCCCCAGCATTTT. This chain joins TRBV13 and TRBJ1-5; TRBD1 matches at 12 bases. The junction had 8 bases not matched to a gene; V was cut back by 4 bases and J by 7 bases. Germline CDR1 PRHDT, CDR2 FYEKMQ (reference sequence). The CDR3 covers 16 residues.

This clone was picked up a small number of times. The V and J genes are TRBV21-1 and TRBJ1-5. TRBV21-1 is deemed a pseudogene. The CDR3 is 16 amino acids. CDR3 amino acids: CASSLGRGNEHQPQHF. The CDR3 nucleotides read TGTGCCAGCAGCCTAGGTCGGGGGAATGAACATCAGCCCCAGCATTTT.

V gene TRBV6-4 combines with J gene TRBJ2-5, with 12 bases fitting TRBD2. The V gene's germline CDR1 is MRHNA and CDR2 SNTAGT. Germline trimming cut 4 bases from V and 5 bases from J; bases unmatched to any gene: 5. The CDR3 is 15 amino acids. CDR3 nucleotides: TGTGCCAGCAGTGCGACTAGCGGGGGTATGGAGACCCAGTACTTC. Its translation is CASSATSGGMETQYF.

The chain uses TRBV9 and TRBJ1-1; D unresolved. Germline CDR1 SGDLS, CDR2 YYNGEE. The CDR3 runs to 13 residues. Trimming pared 4 bases from V and 3 bases from J, leaving 10 bases between. The CDR3 here is CASSPPGDTEAFF. CDR3 DNA sequence: TGTGCCAGCAGCCCGCCCGGGGACACTGAAGCTTTCTTT.

The chain is built from TRBV6-5 and TRBJ1-1, with TRBD1 as a possible D gene (5 bases). The CDR3 is made up of 14 amino acids. The V and J ends lost 2 bases and 8 bases respectively, with 15 bases between them. Germline CDR1 and CDR2: MNHEY and SVGAGI. CDR3 DNA: TGTGCCAGCAGTTACCCGGGCCAGGGCAACGAAGCTTTCTTT. This translates into CASSYPGQGNEAFF.